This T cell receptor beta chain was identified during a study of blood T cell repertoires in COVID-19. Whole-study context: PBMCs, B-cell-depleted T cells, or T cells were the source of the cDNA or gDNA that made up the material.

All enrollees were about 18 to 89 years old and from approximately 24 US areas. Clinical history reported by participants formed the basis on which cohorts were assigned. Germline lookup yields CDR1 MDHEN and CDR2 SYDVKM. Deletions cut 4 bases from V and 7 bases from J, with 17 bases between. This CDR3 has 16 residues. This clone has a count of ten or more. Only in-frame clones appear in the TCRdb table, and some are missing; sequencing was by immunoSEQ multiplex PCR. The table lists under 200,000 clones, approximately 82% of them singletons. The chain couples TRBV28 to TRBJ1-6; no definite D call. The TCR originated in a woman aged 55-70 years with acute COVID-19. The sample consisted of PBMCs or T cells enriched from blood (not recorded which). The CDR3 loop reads CASSSPLAGSNSPLHF. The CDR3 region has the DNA TGTGCCAGCAGTTCACCCCTAGCCGGATCGAATTCACCCCTCCACTTT.